This TCR beta chain was recorded in a study of CD4 T cells in relation to SARS-CoV-2 and coronaviruses. Trimming shortened V by 5 bases and J by 4 bases, and 7 bases separated the two germline ends. Germline CDR1 SGHRS, CDR2 YFSETQ. The CDR3 has 11 residues. The protocol was immunoSEQ multiplex PCR, while the TCRdb copy is restricted to in-frame clones and leaves out a portion. The table lists about 38,000 clones, around 87% of them singletons. The chain employs TRBV5-1 and TRBJ2-7; no clear D gene. This sequence originates from an adult with COVID-19. The source material was memory CD4+ T cells from PBMCs. In DNA, the CDR3 is TGCGCCAGCAGGCGAGGATACGAGCAGTACTTC. This gives the protein CASRRGYEQYF.